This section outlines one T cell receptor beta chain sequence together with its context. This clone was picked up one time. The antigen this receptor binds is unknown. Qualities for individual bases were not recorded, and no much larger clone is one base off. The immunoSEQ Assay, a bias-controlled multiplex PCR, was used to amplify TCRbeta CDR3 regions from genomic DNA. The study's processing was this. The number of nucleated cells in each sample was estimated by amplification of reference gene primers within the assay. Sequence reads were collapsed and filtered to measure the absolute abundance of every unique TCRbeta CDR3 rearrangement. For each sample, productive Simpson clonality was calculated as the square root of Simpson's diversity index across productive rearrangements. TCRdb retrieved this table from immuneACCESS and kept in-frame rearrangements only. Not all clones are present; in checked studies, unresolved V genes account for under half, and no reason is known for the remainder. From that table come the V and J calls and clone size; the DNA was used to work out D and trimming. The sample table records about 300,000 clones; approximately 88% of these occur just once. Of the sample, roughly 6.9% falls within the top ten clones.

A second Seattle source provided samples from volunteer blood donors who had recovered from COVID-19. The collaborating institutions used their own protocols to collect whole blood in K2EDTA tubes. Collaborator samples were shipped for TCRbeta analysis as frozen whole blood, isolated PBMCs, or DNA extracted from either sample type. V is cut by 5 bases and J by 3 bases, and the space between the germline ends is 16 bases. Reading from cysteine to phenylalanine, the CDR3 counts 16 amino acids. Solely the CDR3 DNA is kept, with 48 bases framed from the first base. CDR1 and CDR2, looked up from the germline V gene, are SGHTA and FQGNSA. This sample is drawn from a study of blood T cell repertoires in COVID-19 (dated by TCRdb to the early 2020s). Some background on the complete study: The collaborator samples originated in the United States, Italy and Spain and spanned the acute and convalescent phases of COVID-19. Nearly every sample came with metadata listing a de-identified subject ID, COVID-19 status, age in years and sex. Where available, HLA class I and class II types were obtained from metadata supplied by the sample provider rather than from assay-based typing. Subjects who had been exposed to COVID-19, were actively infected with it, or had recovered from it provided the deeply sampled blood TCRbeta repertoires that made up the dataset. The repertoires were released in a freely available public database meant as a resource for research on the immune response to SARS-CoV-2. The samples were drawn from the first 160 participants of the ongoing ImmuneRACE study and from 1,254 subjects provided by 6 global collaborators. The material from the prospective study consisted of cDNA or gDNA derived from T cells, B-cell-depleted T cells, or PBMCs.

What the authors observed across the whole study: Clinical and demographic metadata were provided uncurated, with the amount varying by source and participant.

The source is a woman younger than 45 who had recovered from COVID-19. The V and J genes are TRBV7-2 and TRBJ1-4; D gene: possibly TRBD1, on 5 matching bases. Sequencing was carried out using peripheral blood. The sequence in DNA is TGTGCCAGCAGCCGCGGGGGGGGACTGTCTAATGAAAAACTGTTTTTT. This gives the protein CASSRGGGLSNEKLFF.